One sample yielded the 30 T cell receptor beta chains listed below, sequenced in a study of T cell clonotyping in hematopoietic cell transplantation. Time point here: recipient sample about 28 days before transplant, after cytoreduction. The data were produced by immunoSEQ multiplex PCR, yet TCRdb's version contains in-frame clones alone and is incomplete. Of 25,000 to 35,000 clones in the sample, 60% to 80% were seen once. The sample in question was peripheral blood mononuclear cells, obtained before stem cell transplant. These receptors all stem from a man aged 50 or older with myelodysplastic syndrome. Some clones in this sample may be carry-over from other donors' samples.

The chain recombines TRBV5-1 with TRBJ2-1; D is unresolved. With 5 bases removed from V and 0 bases from J, the gap between germline ends came to 9 bases. Per the germline V gene, CDR1 is SGHRS and CDR2 is YFSETQ. The CDR3 loop spans 14 amino acids. CDR3 DNA: TGCGCCAGCAGGGTTTCGAGCTCCTACAATGAGCAGTTCTTC. Its protein is CASRVSSSYNEQFF.

The chain has TRBV15 and TRBJ2-1; D is perhaps TRBD2 (5 bases). The V end was cut by 5 bases, the J end by 6 bases, with 14 bases between. Germline V gene data show CDR1 as LNHNV and CDR2 as YYDKDF (reference sequence). This CDR3 has 14 residues. CDR3 bases: TGTGCCACCAGCCGAGGGTCCGCGGCCAATGAGCAGTTCTTC. This sequence encodes CATSRGSAANEQFF.

By sample share, this clone is medium-sized. The rearrangement uses TRBV29-1 and TRBJ1-1, with 7 bases lining up with TRBD1. Germline V lookup: CDR1 SQVTM, CDR2 ANQGSEA. The CDR3 extends over 10 amino acids. Germline trimming cut 5 bases from V and 11 bases from J; bases unmatched to any gene: 5. CDR3 in DNA: TGCAGCGTTTGGGACAGCGCGGCTTTCTTT. Protein: CSVWDSAAFF.

V gene TRBV7-7 combines with J gene TRBJ2-1; the match to TRBD2 covers 7 bases. The junction had 4 bases not matched to a gene; V was cut back by 5 bases and J by 6 bases. This CDR3 has 13 amino acids. CDR1 SSHAT and CDR2 FNYEAQ come from the germline V gene (reference sequence). CDR3 sequence (DNA): TGTGCCAGCAGCCACACTAGCGCCAATGAGCAGTTCTTC. This encodes CASSHTSANEQFF.

The chain employs TRBV29-1 and TRBJ1-1; unclear D gene. The CDR3 totals 13 residues. Germline V gene sequence: CDR1 SQVTM, CDR2 ANQGSEA. The V gene lost 8 bases and the J gene lost 3 bases, with 16 bases spanning the gap. The DNA of the CDR3 is TGCAGCCCGAAGATCGACGGCTACACTGAAGCTTTCTTT. Protein sequence: CSPKIDGYTEAFF. Combining the CDR3 with reference TRBV29-1 and TRBJ1-1 gives the whole variable domain SAVISQKPSRDICQRGTSLTIQCQVDSQVTMMFWYRQQPGQSLTLIATANQGSEATYESGFVIDKFPISRPNLTFSTLTVSNMSPEDSSIYLCSPKIDGYTEAFFGQGTRLTVV.

J is TRBJ1-5 and V is TRBV25-1; D is perhaps TRBD1 (6 bases). The CDR3 runs to 12 residues. V lost 8 bases and J lost 5, with 10 bases in between. CDR1 MGHDK and CDR2 SYGVNS come from the germline V gene. The chain's CDR3 is CASAQGYQPQHF. CDR3 coding DNA: TGTGCCAGCGCACAGGGCTATCAGCCCCAGCATTTT.

The chain recombines TRBV19 with TRBJ1-5; D might be TRBD1 (6 bases). V was trimmed by 6 bases and J by 7 bases, leaving 13 bases between them. This CDR3 comprises 13 residues. Looked up from germline, CDR1 is LNHDA and CDR2 is SQIVND (reference sequence). The CDR3 reads CASRPWGGQPQHF. CDR3 sequence (DNA): TGTGCCAGTAGGCCGTGGGGGGGCCAGCCCCAGCATTTT. The full variable domain, completed using reference TRBV19 and TRBJ1-5, is DGGITQSPKYLFRKEGQNVTLSCEQNLNHDAMYWYRQDPGQGLRLIYYSQIVNDFQKGDIAEGYSVSREKKESFPLTVTSAQKNPTAFYLCASRPWGGQPQHFGDGTRLSIL.

V and J are TRBV19 and TRBJ2-1; 10 bases align to TRBD1. V shed 5 bases, J shed 7 bases, and the junction held 11 bases outside the gene matches. The CDR3 is 16 amino acids. Germline loops: CDR1 LNHDA, CDR2 SQIVND (reference sequence). The CDR3, as DNA: TGTGCCAGTAGTTATATGGCGGGACAGGGGATGAATGAGCAGTTCTTC. Translation: CASSYMAGQGMNEQFF.

The chain combines TRBV20-1 with TRBJ1-1; D remains ambiguous. The germline CDR1 and CDR2 sequences are DFQATT and SNEGSKA (reference sequence). V dropped 6 bases and J dropped 6 bases, with 5 bases sitting between them. The CDR3 has 9 residues. As DNA, the CDR3 is TGCAGTGCGCGAGCTGAAGCTTTCTTT. Residues: CSARAEAFF.

The gene calls are TRBV29-1 and TRBJ2-2; D gene unclear. CDR1 and CDR2 (germline): SQVTM, ANQGSEA. Trimming took 3 bases from V and 8 from J, leaving 7 bases between them. CDR3 size: 11 residues. The CDR3 loop is CSVEEPGELFF. The CDR3 DNA sequence: TGCAGCGTTGAGGAGCCGGGGGAGCTGTTTTTT.

In this sample, this clone turned up once. The chain joins TRBV6-5 to TRBJ2-7; TRBD1 matches 10 bases. The CDR3 has 15 residues. Per germline, CDR1 MNHEY and CDR2 SVGAGI. V was pared by 2 bases and J by 4 bases, with 5 bases of the junction left unmatched. CDR3 nucleotides: TGTGCCAGCAGTTACACCGGGACAGGGGCGTACGAGCAGTACTTC. Protein: CASSYTGTGAYEQYF.

This chain uses TRBV14 with TRBJ2-6, with 10 bases fitting TRBD1. This CDR3 is 19 amino acids long. The junction had 14 bases not matched to a gene; V was cut back by 5 bases and J by 4 bases. The germline CDR1 and CDR2 sequences are SGHDN and FVKESK. This CDR3 is CASSSDWGQGSTGANVLTF. The CDR3 bases are TGTGCCAGCAGCTCCGATTGGGGACAGGGGTCAACCGGGGCCAACGTCCTGACTTTC.

This clone has just a few counts. V is TRBV6-5 and J is TRBJ1-2; 7 nucleotides align to TRBD1. Germline-derived CDR1 and CDR2 are MNHEY and SVGAGI. The CDR3 loop spans 15 amino acids. V lost 6 bases and J lost 7; bases outside the gene matches: 14. In DNA, the CDR3 is TGTGCCAGCAGACCAGGGGGGGGTCCTCGAGGTGGCTACACCTTC. It is translated as CASRPGGGPRGGYTF.

V and J are TRBV25-1 and TRBJ2-7; the D is unclear. Germline V gene lookup returns CDR1 MGHDK and CDR2 SYGVNS. The CDR3 runs 13 residues. V lost 1 base and J lost 2, with 6 bases in between. Here the CDR3 DNA reads TGTGCCAGCAGTGAATCCGGCACCTACGAGCAGTACTTC. This translates into CASSESGTYEQYF.

This chain uses TRBV6-5 with TRBJ1-1; D uncertain. This CDR3 region has 12 residues. Germline-derived CDR1 and CDR2 are MNHEY and SVGAGI. V dropped 2 bases and J dropped 3 bases, with 4 bases sitting between them. The CDR3 DNA sequence: TGTGCCAGCAGTTACCGACACACTGAAGCTTTCTTT. This codes for CASSYRHTEAFF.

V usage is TRBV4-3 and J usage is TRBJ2-3, with unresolved D. Germline V CDR1 and CDR2: LGHNA, YSLEER. The CDR3 extends over 13 amino acids. The V gene lost 1 base and the J gene lost 4 bases, with 6 bases spanning the gap. The CDR3 DNA is TGCGCCAGCAGCCAAGGCTCACCAGATACGCAGTATTTT. Translated, it gives CASSQGSPDTQYF.

The chain employs TRBV5-6 and TRBJ1-1, with a tentative D call TRBD1 (5 bases). In germline, CDR1 is SGHDT, CDR2 YYEEEE. With 0 bases removed from V and 8 bases from J, the gap between germline ends came to 8 bases. The CDR3 length is 12 residues. The DNA of the CDR3 is TGTGCCAGCAGCTTGGCCAGGACAGAAGCTTTCTTT. The encoded protein is CASSLARTEAFF.

The chain employs TRBV6-1 and TRBJ2-7, with D possibly matching TRBD2 (6 bases). The CDR3 runs to 16 residues. The V gene's germline CDR1 is MNHNS and CDR2 SASEGT. V gave up 0 bases and J gave up 6 bases, with 18 bases separating them. The CDR3 DNA follows: TGTGCCAGCAGTGAAGCGCTCGCGACTAGAGGCTCCGAGCAGTACTTC. This codes for CASSEALATRGSEQYF.

The chain carries TRBV29-1 and TRBJ1-5; a weak D match, TRBD1 (6 bases). V was pared by 5 bases and J by 3 bases, with 14 bases between. The CDR3 contains 14 residues. In germline, CDR1 is SQVTM, CDR2 ANQGSEA. The CDR3 coding sequence is TGCAGCGTTAGGCTGACAGGAGTCAATCAGCCCCAGCATTTT. Protein product: CSVRLTGVNQPQHF.

This clone is medium-sized by share. The CDR3 here is CASSLGQGGMNTEAFF. The DNA of the CDR3 is TGTGCCAGCAGCTTAGGCCAGGGGGGAATGAACACTGAAGCTTTCTTT. V is TRBV7-2 and J is TRBJ1-1, with 7 nucleotides matching TRBD1. V dropped 1 base and J dropped 0; count of bases not matched to a gene: 5. Germline CDR1 reads SGHTA; CDR2 reads FQGNSA. The CDR3 has 16 residues.

This rearrangement joins TRBV5-1 to TRBJ1-2; 7 nucleotides agree with TRBD1. Germline V gives CDR1 SGHRS, CDR2 YFSETQ. With V trimmed by 4 bases and J by 5 bases, 14 bases remained unmatched. This CDR3 spans 16 amino acids. CDR3 sequence (DNA): TGCGCCAGCAGCATCAACTCCGTGGGGACAGCTTATGGCTACACCTTC. As protein: CASSINSVGTAYGYTF.

This CDR3 is CASSLASSSYNEQFF. CDR3 DNA: TGTGCCAGCAGCTTAGCGTCTAGCTCCTACAATGAGCAGTTCTTC. The V call is TRBV7-3, the J call TRBJ2-1; D is ambiguous. The CDR3 runs to 15 residues. Between the trimmed V and J ends, which lost 2 bases and 0 bases, there was a span of 8 bases. CDR1 is SGHTA, CDR2 FQGTGA, per germline.

The J gene is TRBJ1-2, the V gene TRBV5-1; D possibly corresponds to TRBD1 (6 bases). V gave up 0 bases and J gave up 8 bases, with 14 bases separating them. This CDR3 contains 14 residues. Germline lookup yields CDR1 SGHRS and CDR2 YFSETQ. CDR3: CASSLELGALGYTF. The CDR3 DNA follows: TGCGCCAGCAGCTTGGAGTTGGGGGCTCTGGGCTACACCTTC.

The V and J genes are TRBV29-1 and TRBJ2-1, with D unresolved. Looked up from germline, CDR1 is SQVTM and CDR2 is ANQGSEA. V lost 2 bases to trimming and J lost 1 base, with 6 bases between them. The CDR3 covers 13 residues. The CDR3 bases are TGCAGCGTTGAAAAGGGTTCCTACAATGAGCAGTTCTTC. It yields the protein CSVEKGSYNEQFF.

V gene TRBV19 combines with J gene TRBJ2-1; 8 nucleotides line up with TRBD2. With V trimmed by 4 bases and J by 2 bases, 7 bases remained unmatched. Germline V gene sequence: CDR1 LNHDA, CDR2 SQIVND (reference sequence). This CDR3 region has 16 residues. The CDR3 bases are TGTGCCAGTAGTACACAAGCGGGAGTCACCTACAATGAGCAGTTCTTC. Its translation is CASSTQAGVTYNEQFF.

The CDR3 DNA sequence: TGTGCCAGCAGCCAAGATGATCCCCGACAATCCCCCCTCCACTTT. Translated, it gives CASSQDDPRQSPLHF. The chain has TRBV14 and TRBJ1-6, with D hard to call. Germline values: CDR1 SGHDN, CDR2 FVKESK. The V end was cut by 0 bases, the J end by 13 bases, with 16 bases between. The CDR3 spans 15 residues.

The CDR3 loop reads CASSSDILFHEQYF. CDR3 in DNA: TGTGCCAGCAGTTCGGACATTTTGTTCCACGAGCAGTACTTC. The chain combines TRBV28 with TRBJ2-7, with a weak D call TRBD1 (5 bases). This CDR3 comprises 14 residues. Germline CDR1 is MDHEN and CDR2 is SYDVKM. V was pared by 4 bases and J by 5 bases, with 15 bases between.

This chain links TRBV6-5 with TRBJ2-1; 7 nucleotides agree with TRBD2. CDR3 length: 15 residues. The germline gives CDR1 MNHEY, CDR2 SVGAGI. V gave up 8 bases and J gave up 5 bases; unmatched junction bases: 12. CDR3 DNA sequence: TGTGCCAGCTCCCCGTCCGGGACTATAAACAATGAGCAGTTCTTC. Translated: CASSPSGTINNEQFF.

The genes are TRBV30 and TRBJ1-3, with a weak D call TRBD1 (6 bases). The ends were cut back, 2 bases at V and 3 bases at J, with 8 bases in the middle. The CDR3 runs 13 residues. Germline V gene sequence: CDR1 GTSNPN, CDR2 SVGIG (reference sequence). CDR3 amino acids: CAWSKGDGNTIYF. CDR3 DNA: TGTGCCTGGAGTAAGGGGGATGGAAACACCATATATTTT.

The genes are TRBV30 and TRBJ2-4, with TRBD1 matching 7 bases. There are 14 residues in the CDR3. V gave up 5 bases and J gave up 2 bases; unmatched junction bases: 6. The germline V gene has CDR1 GTSNPN and CDR2 SVGIG (reference sequence). As DNA, the CDR3 is TGTGCCTGGCAAGACAGGGTGTCCAAAAACATTCAGTACTTC. Its translation is CAWQDRVSKNIQYF.